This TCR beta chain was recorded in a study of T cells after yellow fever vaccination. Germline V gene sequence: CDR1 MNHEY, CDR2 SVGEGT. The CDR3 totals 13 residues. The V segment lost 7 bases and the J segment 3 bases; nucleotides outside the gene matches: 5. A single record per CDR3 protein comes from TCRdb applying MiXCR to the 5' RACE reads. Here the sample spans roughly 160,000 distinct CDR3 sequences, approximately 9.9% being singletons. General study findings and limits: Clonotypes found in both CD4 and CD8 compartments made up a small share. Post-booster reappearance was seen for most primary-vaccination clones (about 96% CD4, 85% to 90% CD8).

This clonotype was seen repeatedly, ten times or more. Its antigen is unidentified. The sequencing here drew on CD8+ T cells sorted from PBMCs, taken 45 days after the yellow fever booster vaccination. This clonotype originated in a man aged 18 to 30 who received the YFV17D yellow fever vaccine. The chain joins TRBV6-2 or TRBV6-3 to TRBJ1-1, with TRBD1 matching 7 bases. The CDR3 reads CASTQQGYTEAFF. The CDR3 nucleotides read TGTGCCAGCACACAACAGGGGTACACTGAAGCTTTCTTT.